The clone carrying this T cell receptor beta chain was detected a few times. Its antigen is currently unknown. With a much larger clone just one base away, this may be a read error. The record originates from a study of tumor-infiltrating lymphocytes in primary liver carcinoma. For the study at large: Ranging in age from 30 to 69 years, the patients were men and women. General observations from the study: Tumors had a significantly higher top-250-clone fraction than blood (p = 0.039).

Using a constant-region primer together with ProtoScript II reverse transcriptase, TCR beta cDNA was made from around 500 ng of total RNA. Investigators got TCR beta libraries out of three nested multiplex PCR rounds, done with slightly modified ARM-PCR. MiXCR, run by TCRdb on the multiplex PCR reads, gives a single entry per CDR3 protein. This table has around 120,000 distinct CDR3 sequences, less than 75% appearing once. Taking about 18-30 mg of unsorted bulk tissue, the authors co-extracted RNA and DNA. The sample was tumor-adjacent normal liver tissue. The clonotype originates from a woman aged 55-69 years with primary liver carcinoma and hepatitis B virus infection.

The CDR3 here is CATSDRDTTGQFF. Written as DNA, the CDR3 is TGTGCCACCAGTGATCGGGACACCACCGGGCAGTTCTTC. This chain links TRBV24-1 with TRBJ2-1; D is possibly TRBD1 (6 bases). Looked up from germline, CDR1 is KGHDR and CDR2 is SFDVKD. CDR3 size: 13 residues. Deletions cut 3 bases from V and 12 bases from J, with 14 bases between.